The 13 T cell receptor beta chains below come from one sample, sequenced in a study of blood T cell repertoires in COVID-19. TCRdb keeps only in-frame clones here, not all; method: immunoSEQ multiplex PCR. This table holds approximately 250,000 clones, approximately 90% found once. Sequencing was performed on PBMCs or T cells enriched from blood (not recorded which). The receptors here all came from a woman aged 30 to 39 who had recovered from COVID-19.

This rearrangement joins TRBV14 to TRBJ1-1, with TRBD1 as a possible D gene (6 bases). V shed 5 bases and J shed 5 bases, with 15 bases lying between them. Looked up from germline, CDR1 is SGHDN and CDR2 is FVKESK. This CDR3 has 14 residues. CDR3 residues: CASSYTGKGTEAFF. The CDR3 bases are TGTGCCAGCAGCTATACAGGGAAGGGGACTGAAGCTTTCTTT.

V and J are TRBV7-2 and TRBJ2-7; D remains ambiguous. The CDR3 extends over 12 amino acids. Germline-derived CDR1 and CDR2 are SGHTA and FQGNSA. V lost 5 bases and J 7 bases, leaving 12 bases between the germline ends. The CDR3: CASSPTLGEQYF. CDR3 nucleotides: TGTGCCAGCAGCCCAACCCTCGGGGAGCAGTACTTC.

V is TRBV6-5 and J is TRBJ1-1, with D uncertain. CDR3 length: 14 amino acids. V lost 10 bases to trimming and J lost 2 bases, with 17 bases between them. Germline CDR1 and CDR2: MNHEY and SVGAGI. CDR3 DNA: TGTGCCACCGTATTCGACATCTATAACACTGAAGCTTTCTTT. Translating it yields CATVFDIYNTEAFF.

The chain recombines TRBV28 with TRBJ1-2; unclear D gene. Germline V gene lookup returns CDR1 MDHEN and CDR2 SYDVKM. The CDR3 consists of 13 residues. The V end was cut by 5 bases, the J end by 8 bases, with 15 bases between. The CDR3 DNA follows: TGTGCCAGCAGTCTACCCCTACTTAGCGGCTACACCTTC. This sequence encodes CASSLPLLSGYTF.

The J gene is TRBJ1-6, the V gene TRBV18; D not certain. The CDR3 length is 16 residues. In germline, CDR1 is KGHSH, CDR2 LQKENI. V was clipped by 6 bases and J by 7 bases, with 19 bases between them. The CDR3, as DNA: TGTGCCAGCTCCCCTACCGGGAAGGGATCGAATTCACCCCTCCACTTT. This codes for CASSPTGKGSNSPLHF.

This chain links TRBV27 with TRBJ2-7, with D perhaps matching TRBD1 (5 bases). Per the germline V gene, CDR1 is MNHEY and CDR2 is SMNVEV (reference sequence). Trimming shortened V by 2 bases and J by 6 bases, and 11 bases separated the two germline ends. The length of the CDR3 is 13 residues. This chain's CDR3 is CASSLGPGSEQYF. The CDR3, as DNA: TGTGCCAGCAGTTTAGGGCCAGGGTCCGAGCAGTACTTC.

V usage is TRBV28 and J usage is TRBJ1-2; D may be TRBD1 (6 bases). The CDR3 contains 13 residues. Germline CDR1 MDHEN, CDR2 SYDVKM. Trimming removed 5 bases from V and 5 bases from J, with 12 bases in between. The CDR3 nucleotides read TGTGCCAGCAGTGCCGGACAGCCATATGGCTACACCTTC. It codes for CASSAGQPYGYTF.

The chain recombines TRBV7-2 with TRBJ2-1; TRBD2 is a possible D gene (7 bases). The CDR3 is 15 residues long. The germline V gene encodes CDR1 SGHTA and CDR2 FQGNSA. The V end lost 7 bases, the J end lost 8 bases, and 21 bases lay between the germline ends. CDR3 nucleotide sequence: TGTGCCAGCACCACTTTGGCGGGGGCGGGCGATGAGCAGTTCTTC. The encoded protein is CASTTLAGAGDEQFF.

The table lists this clone with a few counts. The chain recombines TRBV28 with TRBJ2-1, with D hard to call. The CDR3 covers 12 residues. V lost 5 bases to trimming and J lost 5 bases, with 7 bases between them. Germline assignment: CDR1 MDHEN and CDR2 SYDVKM. DNA of the CDR3: TGTGCCAGCAGTCCCAATGACAATGAGCAGTTCTTC. This codes for CASSPNDNEQFF.

V usage is TRBV19 and J usage is TRBJ1-5, with 10 bases lining up with TRBD1. CDR1 and CDR2 from the germline V gene are LNHDA and SQIVND (reference sequence). J lost 4 bases, V lost 6 bases, and 6 bases had no gene match. The CDR3 extends over 15 amino acids. In DNA, the CDR3 is TGTGCCAGTAGCTCTTGGACAGGGGGAAATCAGCCCCAGCATTTT. Amino acids: CASSSWTGGNQPQHF.

The chain is built from TRBV4-3 and TRBJ2-2; 7 bases fit TRBD1. The J segment lost 0 bases and the V segment lost 3 bases, leaving 1 base of the junction unmatched. This CDR3 has 15 amino acids. Germline lookup yields CDR1 LGHNA and CDR2 YSLEER. The CDR3 sequence: CASSHGQANTGELFF. CDR3 in DNA: TGCGCCAGCAGCCACGGACAGGCGAACACCGGGGAGCTGTTTTTT.

This chain links TRBV29-1 with TRBJ2-1, with D tentatively TRBD1 (10 bases). Trimming removed 6 bases at V and 0 bases at J, with 24 bases between. This CDR3 spans 18 amino acids. Per germline, CDR1 SQVTM and CDR2 ANQGSEA. The CDR3 protein is CSVGQGGLAQSSYNEQFF. In nucleotides, the CDR3 is TGCAGCGTCGGACAGGGGGGACTAGCTCAAAGCTCCTACAATGAGCAGTTCTTC.

V usage is TRBV28 and J usage is TRBJ1-5; possibly TRBD1 for D (6 bases). Per germline, CDR1 MDHEN and CDR2 SYDVKM. The ends were cut back, 3 bases at V and 7 bases at J, with 13 bases in the middle. CDR3 length equals 14 residues. This CDR3 is CASSFSTGRQPQHF. Here the CDR3 DNA reads TGTGCCAGCAGTTTCAGCACAGGGAGACAGCCCCAGCATTTT. The complete variable domain, with remaining parts taken from reference TRBV28 and TRBJ1-5, reads DVKVTQSSRYLVKRTGEKVFLECVQDMDHENMFWYRQDPGLGLRLIYFSYDVKMKEKGDIPEGYSVSREKKERFSLILESASTNQTSMYLCASSFSTGRQPQHFGDGTRLSIL.